The text below deals with one T cell receptor (beta chain). The target antigen is unknown. Measured with immunoSEQ multiplex PCR; TCRdb has only the in-frame clones, and not every one. This table holds about 93,000 clones, 85% to 90% found once. The CDR3 totals 15 residues. After removal of 1 base from V and 3 bases from J, the junction contained 0 bases not matched to a gene. Germline CDR1 reads SGDLS; CDR2 reads YYNGEE. These data come from a study of T cell responses to AZD1222 COVID-19 vaccine. Study-wide results and caveats: Two AZD1222 doses significantly raised spike-specific TCR breadth and depth over controls. Spike-wide coverage was observed for vaccine-associated CD4 TCRs, with dominant responses at 160-218 and 743-854. Baseline seropositivity characterized only six AZD1222 recipients.

This chain links TRBV9 with TRBJ2-3; 12 bases match TRBD2. The receptor's source is an adult who received the AZD1222 COVID-19 vaccine. The specimen comprised peripheral blood, sampled 28 days after the second AZD1222 dose. This CDR3 reads CASSVTSGRTDTQYF. In nucleotides, the CDR3 is TGTGCCAGCAGCGTAACTAGCGGGAGGACAGATACGCAGTATTTT.